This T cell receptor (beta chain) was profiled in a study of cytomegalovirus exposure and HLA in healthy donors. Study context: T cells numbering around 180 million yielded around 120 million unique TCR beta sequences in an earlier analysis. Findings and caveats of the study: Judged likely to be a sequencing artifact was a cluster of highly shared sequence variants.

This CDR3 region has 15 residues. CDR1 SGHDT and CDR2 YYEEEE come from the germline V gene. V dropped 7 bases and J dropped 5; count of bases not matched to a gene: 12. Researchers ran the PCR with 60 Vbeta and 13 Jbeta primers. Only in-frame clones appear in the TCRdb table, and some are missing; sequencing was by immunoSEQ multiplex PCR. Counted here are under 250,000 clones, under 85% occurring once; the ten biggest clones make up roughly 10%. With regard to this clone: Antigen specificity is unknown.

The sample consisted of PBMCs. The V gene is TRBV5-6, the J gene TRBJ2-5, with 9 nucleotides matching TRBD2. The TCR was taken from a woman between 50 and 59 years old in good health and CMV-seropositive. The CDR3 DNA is TGTGCCAGCCTGCTGGGGCGGGGGGGCCACGAGACCCAGTACTTC. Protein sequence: CASLLGRGGHETQYF.